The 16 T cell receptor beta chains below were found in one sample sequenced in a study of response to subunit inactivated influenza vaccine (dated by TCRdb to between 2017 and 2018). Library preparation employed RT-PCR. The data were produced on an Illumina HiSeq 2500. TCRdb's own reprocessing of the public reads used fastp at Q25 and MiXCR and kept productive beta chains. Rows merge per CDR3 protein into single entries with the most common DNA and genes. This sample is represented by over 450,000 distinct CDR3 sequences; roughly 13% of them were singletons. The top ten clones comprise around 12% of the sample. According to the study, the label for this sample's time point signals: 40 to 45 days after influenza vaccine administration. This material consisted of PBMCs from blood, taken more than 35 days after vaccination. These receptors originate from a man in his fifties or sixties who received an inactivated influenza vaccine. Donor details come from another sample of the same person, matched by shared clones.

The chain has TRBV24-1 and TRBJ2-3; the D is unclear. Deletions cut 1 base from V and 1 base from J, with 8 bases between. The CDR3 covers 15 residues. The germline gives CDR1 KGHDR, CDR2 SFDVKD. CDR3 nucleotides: TGTGCCACCAGTGATTTTCTAACAGGCACAGATACGCAGTATTTT. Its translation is CATSDFLTGTDTQYF.

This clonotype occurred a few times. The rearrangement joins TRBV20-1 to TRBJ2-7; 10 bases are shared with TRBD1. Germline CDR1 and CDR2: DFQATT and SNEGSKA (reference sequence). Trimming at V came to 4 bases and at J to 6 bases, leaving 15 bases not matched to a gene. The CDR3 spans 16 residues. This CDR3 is CSATHRDRGPFGEQYF. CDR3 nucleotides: TGCAGTGCTACCCACCGGGACAGGGGACCCTTTGGCGAGCAGTACTTC.

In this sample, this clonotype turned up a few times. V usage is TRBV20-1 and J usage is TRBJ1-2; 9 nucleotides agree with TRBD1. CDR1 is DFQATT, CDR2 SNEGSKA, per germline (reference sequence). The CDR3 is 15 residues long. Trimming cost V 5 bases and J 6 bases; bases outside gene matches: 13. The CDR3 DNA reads TGCAGTGCTGCCTTGACAGGGGGACGTCGGAATGGCTACACCTTC. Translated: CSAALTGGRRNGYTF.

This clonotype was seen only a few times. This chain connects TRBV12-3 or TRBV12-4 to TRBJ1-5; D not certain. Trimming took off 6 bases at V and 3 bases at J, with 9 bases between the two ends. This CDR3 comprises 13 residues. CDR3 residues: CASSAWVNQPQHF. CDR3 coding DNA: TGTGCCAGCAGCGCTTGGGTCAATCAGCCCCAGCATTTT.

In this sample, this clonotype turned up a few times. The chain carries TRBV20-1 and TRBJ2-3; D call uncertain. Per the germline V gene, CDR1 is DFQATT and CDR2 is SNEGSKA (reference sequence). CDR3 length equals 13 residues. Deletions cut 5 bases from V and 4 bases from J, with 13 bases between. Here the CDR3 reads CSAGRRTSDTQYF. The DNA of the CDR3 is TGCAGTGCTGGCAGACGGACGTCAGATACGCAGTATTTT.

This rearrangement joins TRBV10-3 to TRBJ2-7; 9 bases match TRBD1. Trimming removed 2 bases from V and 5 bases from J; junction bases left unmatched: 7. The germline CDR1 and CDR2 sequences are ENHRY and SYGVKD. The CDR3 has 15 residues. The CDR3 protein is CAISEPGTGNNEQYF. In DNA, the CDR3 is TGTGCCATCAGTGAGCCCGGGACAGGGAACAACGAGCAGTACTTC.

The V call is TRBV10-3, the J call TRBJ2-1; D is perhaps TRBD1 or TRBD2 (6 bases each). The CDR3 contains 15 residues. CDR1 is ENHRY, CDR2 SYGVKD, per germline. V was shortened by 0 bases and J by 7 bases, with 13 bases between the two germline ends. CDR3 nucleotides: TGTGCCATCAGTGAGTCGGTAGGGGGAGGTAATGAGCAGTTCTTC. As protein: CAISESVGGGNEQFF.

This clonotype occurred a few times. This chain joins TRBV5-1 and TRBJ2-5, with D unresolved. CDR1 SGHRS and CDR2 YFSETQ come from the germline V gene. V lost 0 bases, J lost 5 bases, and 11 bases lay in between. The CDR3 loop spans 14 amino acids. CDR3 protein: CASSLGPTRETQYF. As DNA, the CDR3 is TGCGCCAGCAGCTTGGGCCCTACCAGGGAGACCCAGTACTTC.

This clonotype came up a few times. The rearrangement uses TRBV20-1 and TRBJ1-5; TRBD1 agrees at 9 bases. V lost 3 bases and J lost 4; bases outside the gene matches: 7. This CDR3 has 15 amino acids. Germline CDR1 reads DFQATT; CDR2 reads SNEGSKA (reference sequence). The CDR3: CSARLAGTGNQPQHF. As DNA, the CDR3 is TGCAGTGCTAGGCTAGCCGGGACAGGGAATCAGCCCCAGCATTTT.

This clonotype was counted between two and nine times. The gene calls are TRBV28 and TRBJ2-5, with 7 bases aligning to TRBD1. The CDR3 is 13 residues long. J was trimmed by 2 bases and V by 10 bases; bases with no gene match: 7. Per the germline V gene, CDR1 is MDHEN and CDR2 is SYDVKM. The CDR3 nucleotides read TGTGCCACAGAGGGACAGCCTCAAGAGACCCAGTACTTC. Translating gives CATEGQPQETQYF. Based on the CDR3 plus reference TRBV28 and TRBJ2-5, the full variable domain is DVKVTQSSRYLVKRTGEKVFLECVQDMDHENMFWYRQDPGLGLRLIYFSYDVKMKEKGDIPEGYSVSREKKERFSLILESASTNQTSMYLCATEGQPQETQYFGPGTRLLVL.

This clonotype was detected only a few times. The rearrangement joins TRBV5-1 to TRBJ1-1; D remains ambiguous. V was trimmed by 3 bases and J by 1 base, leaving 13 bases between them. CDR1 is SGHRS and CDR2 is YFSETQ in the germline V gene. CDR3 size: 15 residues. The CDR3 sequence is CASSSRSFGNTEAFF. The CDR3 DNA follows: TGCGCCAGCAGCTCGAGGTCTTTTGGGAACACTGAAGCTTTCTTT.

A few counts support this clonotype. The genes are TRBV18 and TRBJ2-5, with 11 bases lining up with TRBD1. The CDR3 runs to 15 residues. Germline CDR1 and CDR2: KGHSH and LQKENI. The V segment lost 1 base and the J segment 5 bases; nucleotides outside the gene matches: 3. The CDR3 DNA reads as TGTGCCAGCTCACCACGGACAGGGGGCATGGAGACCCAGTACTTC. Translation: CASSPRTGGMETQYF.

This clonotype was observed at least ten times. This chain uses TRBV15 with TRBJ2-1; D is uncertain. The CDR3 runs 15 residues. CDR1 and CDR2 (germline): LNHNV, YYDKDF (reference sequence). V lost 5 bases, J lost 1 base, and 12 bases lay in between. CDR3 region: CATSPAMQSYNEQFF. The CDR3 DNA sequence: TGTGCCACCAGCCCCGCGATGCAATCCTACAATGAGCAGTTCTTC.

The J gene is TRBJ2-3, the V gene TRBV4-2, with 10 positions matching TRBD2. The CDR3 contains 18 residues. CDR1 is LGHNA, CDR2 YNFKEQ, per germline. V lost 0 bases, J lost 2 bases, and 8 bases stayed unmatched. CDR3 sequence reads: CASSQDPTSGVTTDTQYF. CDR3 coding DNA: TGTGCCAGCAGCCAAGACCCCACTAGCGGGGTGACCACAGATACGCAGTATTTT.

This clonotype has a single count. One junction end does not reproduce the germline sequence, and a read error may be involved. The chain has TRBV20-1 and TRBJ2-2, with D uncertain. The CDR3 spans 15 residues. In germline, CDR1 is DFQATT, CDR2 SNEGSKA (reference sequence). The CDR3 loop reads CCARDSLKLAGELFF. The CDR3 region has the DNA TGCTGTGCTAGAGACTCCCTTAAATTAGCCGGGGAGCTGTTTTTT.

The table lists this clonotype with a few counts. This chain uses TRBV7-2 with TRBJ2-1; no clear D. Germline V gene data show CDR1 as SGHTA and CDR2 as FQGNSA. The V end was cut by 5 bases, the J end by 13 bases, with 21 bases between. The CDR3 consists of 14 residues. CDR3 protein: CASSRIITATFQFF. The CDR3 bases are TGTGCCAGCAGCCGAATTATTACAGCGACTTTCCAGTTCTTC. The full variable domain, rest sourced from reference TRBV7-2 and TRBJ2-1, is GAGVSQSPSNKVTEKGKDVELRCDPISGHTALYWYRQSLGQGLEFLIYFQGNSAPDKSGLPSDRFSAERTGGSVSTLTIQRTQQEDSAVYLCASSRIITATFQFFGPGTRLTVL.